Sequencing of this T cell receptor beta chain was carried out in a study of neoadjuvant anti-PD-1 for oral cavity cancer. For the study at large: Most patients had three to four biweekly doses of 3 mg/kg nivolumab before resection.

V lost 0 bases, J lost 3 bases, and 6 bases lay in between. Per germline, CDR1 LNHNV and CDR2 YYDKDF (reference sequence). This CDR3 is built from 13 residues. Clones were sequenced by immunoSEQ multiplex PCR, and TCRdb holds only the in-frame ones, with some missing. The top ten hold about 3.5% of the sample, which has 30,000 to 40,000 clones, around nine tenths seen once. J is TRBJ2-7 and V is TRBV15, with D unresolved. This receptor was taken from a person aged 40 to 85 with oral cavity squamous cell carcinoma. Sequencing was performed on PBMCs, taken before nivolumab (anti-PD-1) treatment. The CDR3 is CATSRDTVYEQYF. CDR3 DNA: TGTGCCACCAGCAGAGATACAGTCTACGAGCAGTACTTC.